The T cell receptor beta chain under discussion was sequenced for a study of blood T cell repertoires in COVID-19. Study-wide context: The cDNA or gDNA used as material had been derived from T cells, B-cell-depleted T cells, or PBMCs.

The CDR3 has 15 amino acids. Per germline, CDR1 LNHDA and CDR2 SQIVND (reference sequence). V dropped 6 bases and J dropped 3 bases, with 14 bases sitting between them. TCRdb's copy holds only in-frame clones and misses some; the assay was immunoSEQ multiplex PCR. The sample yields about 220,000 clones, roughly 90% seen once. Input material: PBMCs or T cells enriched from blood (not recorded which). This TCR was recovered from a woman in her 30s who had recovered from COVID-19. The genes are TRBV19 and TRBJ1-4; D perhaps matches TRBD1 (5 bases). This chain's CDR3 is CASSIGGLSNEKLFF. The CDR3 nucleotides are TGTGCCAGTAGCATTGGGGGACTGTCTAATGAAAAACTGTTTTTT. The whole variable domain, remainder taken from reference TRBV19 and TRBJ1-4, is DGGITQSPKYLFRKEGQNVTLSCEQNLNHDAMYWYRQDPGQGLRLIYYSQIVNDFQKGDIAEGYSVSREKKESFPLTVTSAQKNPTAFYLCASSIGGLSNEKLFFGSGTQLSVL.